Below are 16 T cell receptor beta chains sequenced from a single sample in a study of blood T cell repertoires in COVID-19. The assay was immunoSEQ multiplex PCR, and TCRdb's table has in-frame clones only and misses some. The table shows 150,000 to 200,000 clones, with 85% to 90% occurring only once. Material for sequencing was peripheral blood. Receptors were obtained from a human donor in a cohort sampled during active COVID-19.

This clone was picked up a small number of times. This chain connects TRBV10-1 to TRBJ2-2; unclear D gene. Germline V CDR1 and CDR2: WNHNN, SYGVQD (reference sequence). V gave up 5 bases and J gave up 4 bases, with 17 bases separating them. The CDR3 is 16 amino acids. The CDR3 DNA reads TGCGCCAGCAGTAGAACTGCCGGAATAGCCACCGGGGAGCTGTTTTTT. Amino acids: CASSRTAGIATGELFF.

CDR3 DNA sequence: TGTGCCAGCAGAGTGGGACAAGGGACCTACAATGAGCAGTTCTTC. It codes for CASRVGQGTYNEQFF. The chain uses TRBV5-5 and TRBJ2-1; D is possibly TRBD1 (6 bases). This CDR3 spans 15 amino acids. The V end was cut by 5 bases, the J end by 2 bases, with 14 bases between. Per the germline V gene, CDR1 is SGHKS and CDR2 is YYEKEE (reference sequence).

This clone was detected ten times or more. The CDR3 region is CASSESQTQSGRQYNEQFF. CDR3 DNA: TGTGCCAGCAGTGAAAGCCAAACCCAGAGCGGGCGCCAGTACAATGAGCAGTTCTTC. The chain links TRBV6-1 to TRBJ2-1; D might be TRBD2 (6 bases). Between the trimmed V and J ends, which lost 2 bases and 4 bases, there was a span of 24 bases. This CDR3 region has 19 residues. Germline V gives CDR1 MNHNS, CDR2 SASEGT.

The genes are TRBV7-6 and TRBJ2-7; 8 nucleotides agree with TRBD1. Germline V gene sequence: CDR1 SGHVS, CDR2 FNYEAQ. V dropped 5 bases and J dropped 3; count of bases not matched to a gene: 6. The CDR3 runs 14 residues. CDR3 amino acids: CASSVNRGNYEQYF. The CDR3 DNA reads TGTGCCAGCAGCGTAAACAGGGGGAACTACGAGCAGTACTTC. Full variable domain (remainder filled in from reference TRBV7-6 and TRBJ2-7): GAGVSQSPRYKVTKRGQDVALRCDPISGHVSLYWYRQALGQGPEFLTYFNYEAQQDKSGLPNDRFSAERPEGSISTLTIQRTEQRDSAMYRCASSVNRGNYEQYFGPGTRLTVT.

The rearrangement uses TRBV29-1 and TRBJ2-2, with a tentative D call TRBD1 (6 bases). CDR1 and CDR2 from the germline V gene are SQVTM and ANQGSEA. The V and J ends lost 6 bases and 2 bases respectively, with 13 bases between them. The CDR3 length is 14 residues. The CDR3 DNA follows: TGCAGCGTCCGACCGGGACACAACACCGGGGAGCTGTTTTTT. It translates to CSVRPGHNTGELFF.

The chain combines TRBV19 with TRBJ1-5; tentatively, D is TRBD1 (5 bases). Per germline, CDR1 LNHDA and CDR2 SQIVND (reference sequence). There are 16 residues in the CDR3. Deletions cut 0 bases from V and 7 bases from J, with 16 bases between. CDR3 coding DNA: TGTGCCAGTAGTATAGAGGCCGGGGACTACTACCAGCCCCAGCATTTT. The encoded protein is CASSIEAGDYYQPQHF.

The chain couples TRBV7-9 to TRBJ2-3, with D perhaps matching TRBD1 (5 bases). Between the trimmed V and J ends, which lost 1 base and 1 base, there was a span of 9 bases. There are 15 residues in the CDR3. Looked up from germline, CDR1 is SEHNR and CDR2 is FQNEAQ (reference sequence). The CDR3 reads CASSLGVGGTDTQYF. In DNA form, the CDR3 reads TGTGCCAGCAGCTTAGGTGTAGGGGGCACAGATACGCAGTATTTT. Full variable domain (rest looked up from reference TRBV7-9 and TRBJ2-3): DTGVSQNPRHKITKRGQNVTFRCDPISEHNRLYWYRQTLGQGPEFLTYFQNEAQLEKSRLLSDRFSAERPKGSFSTLEIQRTEQGDSAMYLCASSLGVGGTDTQYFGPGTRLTVL.

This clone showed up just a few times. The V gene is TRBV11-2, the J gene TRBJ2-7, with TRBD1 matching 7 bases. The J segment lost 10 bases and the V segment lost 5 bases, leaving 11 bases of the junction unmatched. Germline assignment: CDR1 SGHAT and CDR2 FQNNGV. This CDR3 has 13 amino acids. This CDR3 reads CASSNTDREVQYF. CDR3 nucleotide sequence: TGTGCCAGCAGCAACACCGACAGGGAAGTCCAGTACTTC.

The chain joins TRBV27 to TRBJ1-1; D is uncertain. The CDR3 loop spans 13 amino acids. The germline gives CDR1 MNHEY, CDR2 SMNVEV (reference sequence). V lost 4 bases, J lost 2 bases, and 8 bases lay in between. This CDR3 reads CASSWSRNTEAFF. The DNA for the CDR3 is TGTGCCAGCAGTTGGTCGAGAAACACTGAAGCTTTCTTT.

CDR3 loop: CASSDGSEETQYF. The CDR3 nucleotides read TGTGCCAGCAGTGACGGCAGCGAAGAGACCCAGTACTTC. The genes are TRBV2 and TRBJ2-5; D call uncertain. Germline assignment: CDR1 SNHLY and CDR2 FYNNEI. The CDR3 covers 13 residues. The V and J ends lost 3 bases and 3 bases respectively, with 8 bases between them.

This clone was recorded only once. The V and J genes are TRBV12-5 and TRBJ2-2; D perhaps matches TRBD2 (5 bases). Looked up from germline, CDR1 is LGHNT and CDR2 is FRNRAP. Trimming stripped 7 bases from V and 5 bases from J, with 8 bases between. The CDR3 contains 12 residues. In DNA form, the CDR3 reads TGTGCTAGTGAGAGAGGGACCGGGGAGCTGTTTTTT. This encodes CASERGTGELFF.

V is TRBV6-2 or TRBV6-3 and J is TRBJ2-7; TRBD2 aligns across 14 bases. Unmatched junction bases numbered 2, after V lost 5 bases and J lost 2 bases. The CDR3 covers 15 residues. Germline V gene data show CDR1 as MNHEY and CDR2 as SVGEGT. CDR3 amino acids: CASSTGLAGAYEQYF. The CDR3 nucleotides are TGTGCCAGCAGTACGGGACTAGCGGGAGCCTACGAGCAGTACTTC.

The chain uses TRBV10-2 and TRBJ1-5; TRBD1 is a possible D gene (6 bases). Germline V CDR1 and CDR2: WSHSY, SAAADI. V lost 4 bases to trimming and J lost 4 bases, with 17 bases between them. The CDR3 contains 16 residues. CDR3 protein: CASSVWDMDINQPQHF. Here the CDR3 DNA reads TGCGCCAGCAGTGTATGGGACATGGATATTAATCAGCCCCAGCATTTT.

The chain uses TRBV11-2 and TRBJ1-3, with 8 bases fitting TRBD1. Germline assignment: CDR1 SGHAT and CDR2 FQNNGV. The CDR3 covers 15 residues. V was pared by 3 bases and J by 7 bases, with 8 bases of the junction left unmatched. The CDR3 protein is CASSFRRTGTNTIYF. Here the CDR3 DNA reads TGTGCCAGCAGCTTTAGACGGACAGGGACTAACACCATATATTTT. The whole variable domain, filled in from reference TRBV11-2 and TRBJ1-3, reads EAGVAQSPRYKIIEKRQSVAFWCNPISGHATLYWYQQILGQGPKLLIQFQNNGVVDDSQLPKDRFSAERLKGVDSTLKIQPAKLEDSAVYLCASSFRRTGTNTIYFGEGSWLTVV.

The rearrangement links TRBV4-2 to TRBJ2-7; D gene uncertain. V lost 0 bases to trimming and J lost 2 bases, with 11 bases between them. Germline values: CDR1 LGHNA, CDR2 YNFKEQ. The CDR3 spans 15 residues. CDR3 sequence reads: CASSQDRSKAYEQYF. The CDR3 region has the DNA TGTGCCAGCAGCCAAGATAGATCCAAAGCCTACGAGCAGTACTTC.

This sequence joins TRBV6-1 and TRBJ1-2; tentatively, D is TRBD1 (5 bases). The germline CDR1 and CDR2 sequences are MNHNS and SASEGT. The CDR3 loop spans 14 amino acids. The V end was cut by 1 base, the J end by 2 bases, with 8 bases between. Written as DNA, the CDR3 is TGTGCCAGCAGTGAAGGGGGGGGGAACTATGGCTACACCTTC. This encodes CASSEGGGNYGYTF.